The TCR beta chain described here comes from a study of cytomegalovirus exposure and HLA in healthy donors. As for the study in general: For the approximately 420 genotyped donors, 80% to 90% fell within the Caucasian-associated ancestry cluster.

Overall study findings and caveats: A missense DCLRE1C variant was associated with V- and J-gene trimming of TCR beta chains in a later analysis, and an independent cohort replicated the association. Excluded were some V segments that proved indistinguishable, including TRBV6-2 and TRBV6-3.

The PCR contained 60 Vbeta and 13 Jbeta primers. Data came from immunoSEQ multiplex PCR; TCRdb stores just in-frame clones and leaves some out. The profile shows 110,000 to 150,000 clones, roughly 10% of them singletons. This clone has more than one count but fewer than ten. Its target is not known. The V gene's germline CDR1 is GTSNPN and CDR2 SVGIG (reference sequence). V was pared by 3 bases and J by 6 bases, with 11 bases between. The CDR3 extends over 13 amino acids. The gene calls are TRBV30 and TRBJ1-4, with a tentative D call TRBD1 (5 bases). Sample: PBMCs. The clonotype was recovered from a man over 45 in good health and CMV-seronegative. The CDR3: CAWRGLGDEKLFF. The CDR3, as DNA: TGTGCCTGGAGAGGCCTAGGGGATGAAAAACTGTTTTTT. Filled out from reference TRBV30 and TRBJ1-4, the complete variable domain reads SQTIHQWPATLVQPVGSPLSLECTVEGTSNPNLYWYRQAAGRGLQLLFYSVGIGQISSEVPQNLSASRPQDRQFILSSKKLLLSDSGFYLCAWRGLGDEKLFFGSGTQLSVL.